What follows are 30 T cell receptor beta chains derived from one specimen sequenced in a study of shared clonotypes between healthy human individuals. Produced via immunoSEQ multiplex PCR; TCRdb's table is partial and in-frame only. The sample includes a few million clones, 85% to 95% of them seen just once. Sample: naive CD4+ T cells from PBMCs. Subset of the sample: CD45RA+ positively selected. These TCRs come from a man younger than 35 in good health. Some clones in this sample may be carry-over from other donors' samples.

Remarks on this clone: Additional DNA sequences in this sample encode the identical CDR3. This chain connects TRBV5-1 to TRBJ1-1; 8 bases fit TRBD1. The CDR3 sequence is 15 residues long. V lost 0 bases and J lost 1; bases outside the gene matches: 2. Germline V gives CDR1 SGHRS, CDR2 YFSETQ. This CDR3 reads CASSLGTGTNTEAFF. CDR3 bases: TGCGCCAGCAGCTTGGGGACAGGGACGAACACTGAAGCTTTCTTT.

J is TRBJ1-2 and V is TRBV6-1; unclear D gene. Germline lookup yields CDR1 MNHNS and CDR2 SASEGT. This CDR3 region has 15 residues. With 3 bases removed from V and 3 bases from J, the gap between germline ends came to 14 bases. The CDR3 sequence: CASSENKGLYYGYTF. As DNA, the CDR3 is TGTGCCAGCAGTGAGAACAAGGGATTATACTATGGCTACACCTTC.

In this sample, this clone turned up once. The V gene is TRBV2, the J gene TRBJ1-3; 8 positions match TRBD1. Germline assignment: CDR1 SNHLY and CDR2 FYNNEI. CDR3 length equals 16 residues. J gave up 3 bases and V 6 bases, and 10 bases lay outside the gene matches. The CDR3 DNA follows: TGTGCCAGCAGGGCTGACAGGGGTATAATTGGAAACACCATATATTTT. This codes for CASRADRGIIGNTIYF.

The J gene is TRBJ1-4, the V gene TRBV18, with TRBD1 as a possible D gene (6 bases). Germline assignment: CDR1 KGHSH and CDR2 LQKENI. The CDR3 runs to 14 residues. Trimming took off 4 bases at V and 8 bases at J, with 14 bases between the two ends. The chain's CDR3 is CASSRRQEAEKLFF. CDR3 coding DNA: TGTGCCAGCTCACGCAGACAGGAGGCAGAAAAACTGTTTTTT.

This clone was seen just once. The chain combines TRBV7-9 with TRBJ1-1; D gene unclear. Trimming left V 1 base short and J 3 bases short, with 6 bases between. The CDR3 sequence is 13 residues long. CDR1 and CDR2 from the germline V gene are SEHNR and FQNEAQ (reference sequence). Here the CDR3 DNA reads TGTGCCAGCAGCTTAGGCACCTACACTGAAGCTTTCTTT. Its protein is CASSLGTYTEAFF.

The chain joins TRBV5-1 to TRBJ2-1, with 7 positions matching TRBD2. CDR1 SGHRS and CDR2 YFSETQ come from the germline V gene. The CDR3 consists of 14 residues. The V gene end was trimmed by 7 bases and the J gene end by 9 bases; junction bases not matched to a gene: 13. The chain's CDR3 is CASGPTGGLGEQFF. CDR3 DNA: TGCGCCAGCGGCCCGACGGGGGGTTTGGGTGAGCAGTTCTTC.

The chain uses TRBV4-3 and TRBJ1-2; no definite D call. Trimming took 5 bases from V and 1 from J, leaving 14 bases between them. This CDR3 spans 15 amino acids. From germline, CDR1 is LGHNA and CDR2 YSLEER. The CDR3 nucleotides are TGCGCCAGCAGCTGGGCCCCCGGGGTTAACTATGGCTACACCTTC. This gives the protein CASSWAPGVNYGYTF.

In the case of this clone: In the same sample, other DNA sequences code for this CDR3. The chain has TRBV30 and TRBJ1-5; D is uncertain. Germline assignment: CDR1 GTSNPN and CDR2 SVGIG (reference sequence). The CDR3 is 11 residues long. Trimming took 0 bases from V and 7 from J, leaving 4 bases between them. The CDR3 bases are TGTGCCTGGAGTGTCGGCCAGCCCCAGCATTTT. Protein: CAWSVGQPQHF.

Notes on this clone: This sample also contains other DNA sequences that code for the same CDR3. The rearrangement joins TRBV5-1 to TRBJ1-5, with 7 bases aligning to TRBD1. Germline lookup yields CDR1 SGHRS and CDR2 YFSETQ. There are 15 residues in the CDR3. Germline trimming cut 3 bases from V and 0 bases from J; bases unmatched to any gene: 3. The CDR3 region has the DNA TGCGCCAGCAGCTGGACAGGCCATAGCAATCAGCCCCAGCATTTT. It yields the protein CASSWTGHSNQPQHF. Full variable domain (outside the CDR3, taken from reference TRBV5-1 and TRBJ1-5): KAGVTQTPRYLIKTRGQQVTLSCSPISGHRSVSWYQQTPGQGLQFLFEYFSETQRNKGNFPGRFSGRQFSNSRSEMNVSTLELGDSALYLCASSWTGHSNQPQHFGDGTRLSIL.

This clone was observed a single time. The chain employs TRBV9 and TRBJ2-1, with 7 bases aligning to TRBD1. V trimming: 4 bases; J trimming: 2 bases; junction bases outside the gene matches: 9. Germline-derived CDR1 and CDR2 are SGDLS and YYNGEE. The CDR3 sequence is 16 residues long. In nucleotides, the CDR3 is TGTGCCAGCAGCCCCATAAGGGGGCTTCCCTACAATGAGCAGTTCTTC. Its translation: CASSPIRGLPYNEQFF.

This clone has a single count. The gene calls are TRBV7-3 and TRBJ2-1; D unresolved. Germline V lookup: CDR1 SGHTA, CDR2 FQGTGA. The V and J ends lost 2 bases and 5 bases respectively, with 13 bases between them. This CDR3 contains 15 residues. The CDR3 nucleotides read TGTGCCAGCAGCTTACGAGCTCGGACCGACAATGAGCAGTTCTTC. Amino acid sequence: CASSLRARTDNEQFF.

The chain couples TRBV5-1 to TRBJ2-5; possibly TRBD2 for D (5 bases). The CDR3 covers 16 residues. Deletions cut 3 bases from V and 4 bases from J, with 19 bases between. Per the germline V gene, CDR1 is SGHRS and CDR2 is YFSETQ. CDR3 nucleotide sequence: TGCGCCAGCAGCTCCCGGATAACTAGTTCTGGAGAGACCCAGTACTTC. This sequence encodes CASSSRITSSGETQYF.

CDR3 amino acids: CASSLAQQQETQYF. The CDR3 DNA reads TGTGCCAGCAGCTTAGCGCAGCAGCAAGAGACCCAGTACTTC. The genes are TRBV7-7 and TRBJ2-5; D unresolved. V dropped 0 bases and J dropped 2 bases, with 7 bases sitting between them. Germline V gene sequence: CDR1 SSHAT, CDR2 FNYEAQ (reference sequence). CDR3 length equals 14 residues.

The rearrangement joins TRBV29-1 to TRBJ2-7; D remains unclear. Looked up from germline, CDR1 is SQVTM and CDR2 is ANQGSEA. CDR3 size: 11 residues. V gave up 7 bases and J gave up 0 bases, with 7 bases separating them. The CDR3 spells CSAASSYEQYF. The CDR3 DNA reads as TGCAGCGCCGCTTCCTCCTACGAGCAGTACTTC.

The gene calls are TRBV28 and TRBJ1-2; D ambiguous. Germline V gene lookup returns CDR1 MDHEN and CDR2 SYDVKM. Trimming pared 6 bases from V and 4 bases from J, leaving 12 bases between. CDR3 length equals 13 residues. In DNA, the CDR3 is TGTGCCAGCAGAGGGCAAGTCGTCTATGGCTACACCTTC. Its protein is CASRGQVVYGYTF.

CDR3: CASSLGQINEKLFF. The CDR3 region has the DNA TGTGCCAGCAGCTTGGGGCAGATTAATGAAAAACTGTTTTTT. V usage is TRBV5-4 and J usage is TRBJ1-4; unclear D gene. The CDR3 consists of 14 residues. From germline, CDR1 is SGHNT and CDR2 YYREEE (reference sequence). V lost 0 bases to trimming and J lost 4 bases, with 7 bases between them.

The chain couples TRBV5-1 to TRBJ2-1; maybe TRBD2 (5 bases). Germline V gene sequence: CDR1 SGHRS, CDR2 YFSETQ. This CDR3 region has 18 residues. V shed 2 bases and J shed 1 base, with 19 bases lying between them. The CDR3 loop reads CASSFLPVFPGSYNEQFF. The CDR3 nucleotides read TGCGCCAGCAGCTTCCTACCTGTGTTCCCGGGGTCCTACAATGAGCAGTTCTTC. Full variable domain (rest looked up from reference TRBV5-1 and TRBJ2-1): KAGVTQTPRYLIKTRGQQVTLSCSPISGHRSVSWYQQTPGQGLQFLFEYFSETQRNKGNFPGRFSGRQFSNSRSEMNVSTLELGDSALYLCASSFLPVFPGSYNEQFFGPGTRLTVL.

V usage is TRBV6-5 and J usage is TRBJ2-1; D ambiguous. V was pared by 7 bases and J by 0 bases, with 13 bases between. The CDR3 is made up of 15 amino acids. CDR1 is MNHEY and CDR2 is SVGAGI in the germline V gene. The CDR3, as DNA: TGTGCCAGCAAAAATACTGGCCCCTCCTACAATGAGCAGTTCTTC. It yields the protein CASKNTGPSYNEQFF.

The chain joins TRBV5-1 to TRBJ2-3; 9 bases agree with TRBD1. V lost 7 bases, J lost 2 bases, and 17 bases stayed unmatched. This CDR3 is built from 18 residues. Germline CDR1 reads SGHRS; CDR2 reads YFSETQ. CDR3 DNA: TGCGCCAGCCGCGAGGGACAGGGAACAACGATTATCACAGATACGCAGTATTTT. It yields the protein CASREGQGTTIITDTQYF.

The chain recombines TRBV6-1 with TRBJ1-4, with 7 bases that match TRBD1. V was pared by 6 bases and J by 8 bases, with 12 bases of the junction left unmatched. This CDR3 has 15 amino acids. Germline V gene sequence: CDR1 MNHNS, CDR2 SASEGT. The CDR3 DNA sequence: TGTGCCAGCAGATCGGGACAGAAAACGACCGAAAAACTGTTTTTT. It translates to CASRSGQKTTEKLFF.

The chain carries TRBV11-2 and TRBJ2-7; a possible D gene is TRBD1 (8 bases). CDR1 and CDR2 (germline): SGHAT, FQNNGV. The CDR3 is 14 residues long. V was clipped by 5 bases and J by 6 bases, with 17 bases between them. The DNA for the CDR3 is TGTGCCAGCAGCCCACTGACAGGGGAGGGCGAGCAGTACTTC. It yields the protein CASSPLTGEGEQYF.

DNA for the CDR3: TGTGCCAGCAGCCAATCGGGGGGAGGCTACACCTTC. Residues: CASSQSGGGYTF. The rearrangement uses TRBV16 and TRBJ1-2; D might be TRBD1 (5 bases). Per germline, CDR1 KGHSY and CDR2 FQNENV. With 0 bases removed from V and 8 bases from J, the gap between germline ends came to 7 bases. The CDR3 contains 12 residues. The whole variable domain, filled in from reference TRBV16 and TRBJ1-2, reads GEEVAQTPKHLVRGEGQKAKLYCAPIKGHSYVFWYQQVLKNEFKFLISFQNENVFDETGMPKERFSAKCLPNSPCSLEIQATKLEDSAVYFCASSQSGGGYTFGSGTRLTVV.

About this clone: This same CDR3 is encoded by further DNA sequences in the sample. The chain employs TRBV6-6 and TRBJ1-2, with D uncertain. V was pared by 0 bases and J by 7 bases, with 9 bases between. Germline assignment: CDR1 MNHNY and CDR2 SVGAGI (reference sequence). The CDR3 is made up of 13 amino acids. In DNA, the CDR3 is TGTGCCAGCAGTTACTCATCGGGGAGTGGCTACACCTTC. Its translation is CASSYSSGSGYTF.

The chain joins TRBV28 to TRBJ2-1; D is uncertain. The germline CDR1 and CDR2 sequences are MDHEN and SYDVKM. The CDR3 is 15 amino acids. V lost 5 bases, J lost 3 bases, and 14 bases lay in between. In DNA form, the CDR3 reads TGTGCCAGCAGTCTCCTTTCAGGTTTCTACAATGAGCAGTTCTTC. Its translation: CASSLLSGFYNEQFF.

The rearrangement joins TRBV5-4 to TRBJ2-3, with TRBD2 as a possible D gene (6 bases). The V gene's germline CDR1 is SGHNT and CDR2 YYREEE (reference sequence). The CDR3 extends over 15 amino acids. V dropped 3 bases and J dropped 0 bases, with 11 bases sitting between them. CDR3 protein: CASSSGLPSTDTQYF. CDR3 coding DNA: TGTGCCAGCAGCTCGGGACTGCCTAGCACAGATACGCAGTATTTT.

This chain uses TRBV6-6 with TRBJ2-1; TRBD1 matches 7 bases. CDR3 length: 13 residues. Germline V lookup: CDR1 MNHNY, CDR2 SVGAGI (reference sequence). The junction had 5 bases not matched to a gene; V was cut back by 2 bases and J by 10 bases. This CDR3 is CASSYADRREQFF. For the CDR3, the DNA is TGTGCCAGCAGTTACGCGGACAGGCGGGAGCAGTTCTTC.

The rearrangement links TRBV11-2 to TRBJ2-2, with D perhaps given as TRBD1 or TRBD2 (5 bases each). Germline values: CDR1 SGHAT, CDR2 FQNNGV. The germline V and J ends were trimmed by 6 bases and 6 bases, with 11 bases remaining between them. The CDR3 has 13 residues. The CDR3: CASSPRGAGELFF. The CDR3 nucleotides read TGTGCCAGCAGTCCCCGGGGCGCCGGGGAGCTGTTTTTT.

On this clone itself: This sample also contains other DNA sequences that code for the same CDR3. The V and J genes are TRBV5-1 and TRBJ1-3; unclear D gene. Germline V gene data show CDR1 as SGHRS and CDR2 as YFSETQ. V lost 4 bases to trimming and J lost 0 bases, with 5 bases between them. This CDR3 region has 13 residues. The CDR3 bases are TGCGCCAGCAGCCCGAGCTCTGGAAACACCATATATTTT. The encoded protein is CASSPSSGNTIYF. Filled out from reference TRBV5-1 and TRBJ1-3, the complete variable domain reads KAGVTQTPRYLIKTRGQQVTLSCSPISGHRSVSWYQQTPGQGLQFLFEYFSETQRNKGNFPGRFSGRQFSNSRSEMNVSTLELGDSALYLCASSPSSGNTIYFGEGSWLTVV.

The chain combines TRBV30 with TRBJ1-2; D uncertain. CDR3 size: 13 residues. Deletions cut 2 bases from V and 7 bases from J, with 14 bases between. Germline V gene lookup returns CDR1 GTSNPN and CDR2 SVGIG (reference sequence). CDR3 DNA: TGTGCCTGGAGTTGGGAGGGCAACGCTGGCTACACCTTC. It specifies CAWSWEGNAGYTF.

The chain links TRBV2 to TRBJ2-5; 7 positions agree with TRBD1. V lost 6 bases and J lost 5; bases outside the gene matches: 3. The CDR3 contains 12 residues. Germline-derived CDR1 and CDR2 are SNHLY and FYNNEI. The CDR3 spells CASRRGLETQYF. CDR3 nucleotides: TGTGCCAGCAGGAGGGGGCTGGAGACCCAGTACTTC. Filled out from reference TRBV2 and TRBJ2-5, the complete variable domain reads EPEVTQTPSHQVTQMGQEVILRCVPISNHLYFYWYRQILGQKVEFLVSFYNNEISEKSEIFDDQFSVERPDGSNFTLKIRSTKLEDSAMYFCASRRGLETQYFGPGTRLLVL.